Listed below are T cell receptor beta chains from one sample, sequenced in a study of T cell responses to AZD1222 COVID-19 vaccine. Data came from immunoSEQ multiplex PCR; TCRdb stores just in-frame clones and leaves some out. The sample contains about 140,000 clones, around nine tenths of which appear only once. The source material was peripheral blood, sampled on day 0 of AZD1222 vaccination. The receptors come from an adult in good health. Both conserved end residues are part of each CDR3. Each record gives: CDR3 protein, CDR3 DNA, J gene, D gene, V gene, clone size. The D gene is left open where the match is weak. The size entry is marked missing in some rows and otherwise reads once, few, many or a size class.

cdr3_aa: CASSLLPGPTIGTGELFF
cdr3_nt: TGTGCCAGCAGTTTATTACCGGGACCGACGATTGGGACCGGGGAGCTGTTTTTT
j_call: TRBJ2-2
d_call: .
v_call: TRBV27
clone_size: .

cdr3_aa: CASRELRGRGTTEAFF
cdr3_nt: TGTGCCAGCAGGGAGCTGAGGGGCAGGGGGACCACTGAAGCTTTCTTT
j_call: TRBJ1-1
d_call: TRBD1
v_call: TRBV28
clone_size: .

cdr3_aa: CASSGGAGGHYEQYF
cdr3_nt: TGTGCCAGCAGCGGGGGGGCGGGAGGCCACTACGAGCAGTACTTC
j_call: TRBJ2-7
d_call: TRBD2
v_call: TRBV9
clone_size: .

cdr3_aa: CASSVRDRGAYEQYF
cdr3_nt: TGTGCCAGCAGCGTACGGGACAGGGGGGCCTACGAGCAGTACTTC
j_call: TRBJ2-7
d_call: TRBD1
v_call: TRBV9
clone_size: .

cdr3_aa: CASSQDGPGASGTLRDTQYF
cdr3_nt: TGCGCCAGCAGCCAAGATGGCCCGGGGGCTAGCGGAACCTTGCGAGATACGCAGTATTTT
j_call: TRBJ2-3
d_call: .
v_call: TRBV4-1
clone_size: .

cdr3_aa: CASSVGGQLYEQYF
cdr3_nt: TGTGCCAGCAGCGTAGGGGGACAACTCTACGAGCAGTACTTC
j_call: TRBJ2-7
d_call: .
v_call: TRBV9
clone_size: .

cdr3_aa: CASSLWGELMNTEAFF
cdr3_nt: TGTGCCAGCAGTTTATGGGGGGAACTAATGAACACTGAAGCTTTCTTT
j_call: TRBJ1-1
d_call: .
v_call: TRBV28
clone_size: .

cdr3_aa: CASRDRGGQPQHF
cdr3_nt: TGTGCCAGCAGGGACAGGGGCGGTCAGCCCCAGCATTTT
j_call: TRBJ1-5
d_call: TRBD1
v_call: TRBV2
clone_size: .

cdr3_aa: CASSQGQAYEQYF
cdr3_nt: TGTGCCAGCAGCCAAGGACAGGCCTACGAGCAGTACTTC
j_call: TRBJ2-7
d_call: .
v_call: TRBV3-1/TRBV3-2
clone_size: few

cdr3_aa: CATSEGPGQGSASEQFF
cdr3_nt: TGTGCCACCAGTGAGGGGCCGGGACAGGGGTCAGCGAGTGAGCAGTTCTTC
j_call: TRBJ2-1
d_call: TRBD1
v_call: TRBV24-1
clone_size: .

cdr3_aa: CASTRTGGGELFF
cdr3_nt: TGTGCCAGCACTAGAACGGGGGGCGGGGAGCTGTTTTTT
j_call: TRBJ2-2
d_call: TRBD2
v_call: TRBV25-1
clone_size: .

cdr3_aa: CASSLRTGSNTGELFF
cdr3_nt: TGTGCCAGCAGCTTGAGGACAGGTTCGAACACCGGGGAGCTGTTTTTT
j_call: TRBJ2-2
d_call: TRBD1
v_call: TRBV7-9
clone_size: .

cdr3_aa: CASGLVPGQKANYGYTF
cdr3_nt: TGTGCTAGTGGTTTGGTCCCGGGACAAAAAGCTAACTATGGCTACACCTTC
j_call: TRBJ1-2
d_call: .
v_call: TRBV12-5
clone_size: .

cdr3_aa: CASATSGDYNEQFF
cdr3_nt: TGTGCCAGCGCTACTAGCGGAGACTACAATGAGCAGTTCTTC
j_call: TRBJ2-1
d_call: TRBD2
v_call: TRBV6-4
clone_size: once

cdr3_aa: CASSLERDTGSPLHF
cdr3_nt: TGTGCCAGCAGCTTGGAGAGGGACACTGGGTCACCCCTCCACTTT
j_call: TRBJ1-6
d_call: .
v_call: TRBV5-4
clone_size: .

cdr3_aa: CASSSSPSGGDREQFF
cdr3_nt: TGTGCCAGCAGCTCGAGCCCAAGCGGAGGGGATAGGGAGCAGTTCTTC
j_call: TRBJ2-1
d_call: .
v_call: TRBV13
clone_size: .

cdr3_aa: CAISAQRSGNTIYF
cdr3_nt: TGTGCCATCAGCGCACAGCGCTCTGGAAACACCATATATTTT
j_call: TRBJ1-3
d_call: .
v_call: TRBV10-3
clone_size: .

cdr3_aa: CASSSGGGQNIQYF
cdr3_nt: TGTGCCAGCAGCTCCGGCGGGGGCCAAAACATTCAGTACTTC
j_call: TRBJ2-4
d_call: .
v_call: TRBV7-2
clone_size: .

cdr3_aa: CASSQLGGRAEAFF
cdr3_nt: TGTGCCAGCAGCCAACTGGGGGGAAGGGCTGAAGCTTTCTTT
j_call: TRBJ1-1
d_call: .
v_call: TRBV16
clone_size: once

cdr3_aa: CASSSYTDTQYF
cdr3_nt: TGTGCCAGCAGCTCCTACACAGATACGCAGTATTTT
j_call: TRBJ2-3
d_call: .
v_call: TRBV5-5
clone_size: .

cdr3_aa: CASSMAAYNSPLHF
cdr3_nt: TGTGCCAGTAGTATGGCAGCCTATAATTCACCCCTCCACTTT
j_call: TRBJ1-6
d_call: .
v_call: TRBV19
clone_size: few

cdr3_aa: CASSLLGLGERSEQYF
cdr3_nt: TGTGCCAGCAGCCTCCTCGGGTTGGGGGAGCGCTCCGAGCAGTACTTC
j_call: TRBJ2-7
d_call: .
v_call: TRBV3-1/TRBV3-2
clone_size: once

cdr3_aa: CASSTKRERDKYNEQFF
cdr3_nt: TGTGCCAGCAGCACCAAGAGGGAGCGGGATAAATACAATGAGCAGTTCTTC
j_call: TRBJ2-1
d_call: TRBD2
v_call: TRBV7-2
clone_size: .

cdr3_aa: CASSPNRPGPSNQPQHF
cdr3_nt: TGTGCCAGCTCACCAAATCGTCCGGGGCCGAGCAATCAGCCCCAGCATTTT
j_call: TRBJ1-5
d_call: .
v_call: TRBV18
clone_size: .

cdr3_aa: CASRVQESSYNEQFF
cdr3_nt: TGTGCCAGCAGGGTACAGGAGAGCTCCTACAATGAGCAGTTCTTC
j_call: TRBJ2-1
d_call: .
v_call: TRBV6-5
clone_size: once

cdr3_aa: CASSLTYQETQYF
cdr3_nt: TGTGCCAGCAGTTTAACGTACCAAGAGACCCAGTACTTC
j_call: TRBJ2-5
d_call: .
v_call: TRBV12-3/TRBV12-4
clone_size: .

cdr3_aa: CASSKGGQGVAETQYF
cdr3_nt: TGTGCCAGCAGCAAGGGTGGACAGGGGGTGGCAGAGACCCAGTACTTC
j_call: TRBJ2-5
d_call: TRBD1
v_call: TRBV5-4
clone_size: once

cdr3_aa: CASSPPGRAVKAGANVLTF
cdr3_nt: TGTGCCAGCAGCCCCCCCGGGAGAGCCGTAAAGGCTGGGGCCAACGTCCTGACTTTC
j_call: TRBJ2-6
d_call: .
v_call: TRBV7-2
clone_size: .

cdr3_aa: CASSPRDSNSGNTIYF
cdr3_nt: TGTGCCAGCAGCCCTCGGGACAGCAACTCTGGAAACACCATATATTTT
j_call: TRBJ1-3
d_call: TRBD1
v_call: TRBV7-9
clone_size: .